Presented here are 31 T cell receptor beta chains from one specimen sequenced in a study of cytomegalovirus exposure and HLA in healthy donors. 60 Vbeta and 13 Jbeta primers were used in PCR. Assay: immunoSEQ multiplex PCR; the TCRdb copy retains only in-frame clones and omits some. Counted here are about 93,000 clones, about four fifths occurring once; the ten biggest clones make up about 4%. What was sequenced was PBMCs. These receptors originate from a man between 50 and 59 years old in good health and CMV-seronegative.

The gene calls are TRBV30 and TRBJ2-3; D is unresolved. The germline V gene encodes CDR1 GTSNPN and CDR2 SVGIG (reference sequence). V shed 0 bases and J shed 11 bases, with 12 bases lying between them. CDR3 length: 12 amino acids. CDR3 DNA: TGTGCCTGGAGTGTAACCGGGTCGGGGCAGTATTTT. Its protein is CAWSVTGSGQYF.

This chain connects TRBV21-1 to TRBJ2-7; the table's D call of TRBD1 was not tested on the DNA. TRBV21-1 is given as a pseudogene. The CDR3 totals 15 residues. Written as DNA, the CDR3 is TGTGCCAGCAGCAAAGCTACACTGGACAGCAACGAGCAGTACTTC. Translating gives CASSKATLDSNEQYF.

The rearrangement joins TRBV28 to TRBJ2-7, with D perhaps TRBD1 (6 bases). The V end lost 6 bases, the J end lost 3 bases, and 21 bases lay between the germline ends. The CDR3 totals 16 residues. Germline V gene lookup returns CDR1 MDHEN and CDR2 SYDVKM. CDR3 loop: CASRDTGLPRGYEQYF. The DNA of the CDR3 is TGTGCCAGCAGGGATACAGGACTCCCCAGGGGCTACGAGCAGTACTTC. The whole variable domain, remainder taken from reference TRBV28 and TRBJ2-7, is DVKVTQSSRYLVKRTGEKVFLECVQDMDHENMFWYRQDPGLGLRLIYFSYDVKMKEKGDIPEGYSVSREKKERFSLILESASTNQTSMYLCASRDTGLPRGYEQYFGPGTRLTVT.

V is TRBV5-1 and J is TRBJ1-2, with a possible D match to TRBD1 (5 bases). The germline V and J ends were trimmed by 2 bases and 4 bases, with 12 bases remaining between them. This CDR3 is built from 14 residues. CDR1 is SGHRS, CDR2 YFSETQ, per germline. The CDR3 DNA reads TGCGCCAGCAGCTTCAGGGAAAACGGCTATGGCTACACCTTC. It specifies CASSFRENGYGYTF.

The CDR3 DNA sequence: TGCGCCAGCAGCTTGGCCCCCCTAGCGGGAGGAACAGATACGCAGTATTTT. It yields the protein CASSLAPLAGGTDTQYF. This chain connects TRBV5-1 to TRBJ2-3, with 11 bases matching TRBD2. Germline CDR1 is SGHRS and CDR2 is YFSETQ. This CDR3 region has 17 residues. V shed 0 bases, J shed 3 bases, and the junction held 6 bases outside the gene matches.

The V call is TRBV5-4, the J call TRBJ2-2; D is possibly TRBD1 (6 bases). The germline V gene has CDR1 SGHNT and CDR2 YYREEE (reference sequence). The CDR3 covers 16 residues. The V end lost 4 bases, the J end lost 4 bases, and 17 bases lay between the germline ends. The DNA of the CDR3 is TGTGCCAGCAGCGTCTCCTCAGGGGCCAGCACCGGGGAGCTGTTTTTT. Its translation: CASSVSSGASTGELFF.

The CDR3 here is CASSFSRSPNTEAFF. As DNA, the CDR3 is TGTGCCAGCAGCTTTTCGAGGAGTCCGAACACTGAAGCTTTCTTT. The V gene is TRBV5-5, the J gene TRBJ1-1; D is ambiguous. The CDR3 has 15 residues. Trimming pared 2 bases from V and 1 base from J, leaving 12 bases between. Germline V gene data show CDR1 as SGHKS and CDR2 as YYEKEE (reference sequence). The whole variable domain, remainder taken from reference TRBV5-5 and TRBJ1-1, is DAGVTQSPTHLIKTRGQQVTLRCSPISGHKSVSWYQQVLGQGPQFIFQYYEKEERGRGNFPDRFSARQFPNYSSELNVNALLLGDSALYLCASSFSRSPNTEAFFGQGTRLTVV.

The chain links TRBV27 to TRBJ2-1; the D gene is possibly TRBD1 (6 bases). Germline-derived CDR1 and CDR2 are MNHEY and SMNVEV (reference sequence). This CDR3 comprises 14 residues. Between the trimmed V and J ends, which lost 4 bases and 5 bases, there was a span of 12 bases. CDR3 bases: TGTGCCAGCAGTTGGGGGCAGGGCCACAATGAGCAGTTCTTC. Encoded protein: CASSWGQGHNEQFF.

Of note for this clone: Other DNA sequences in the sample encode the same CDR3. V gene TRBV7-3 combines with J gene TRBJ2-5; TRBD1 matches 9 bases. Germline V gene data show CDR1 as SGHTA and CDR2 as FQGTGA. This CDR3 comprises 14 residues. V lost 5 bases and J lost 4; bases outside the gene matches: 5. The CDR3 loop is CASSPDRGSETQYF. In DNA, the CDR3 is TGTGCCAGCAGCCCGGACAGGGGTTCAGAGACCCAGTACTTC.

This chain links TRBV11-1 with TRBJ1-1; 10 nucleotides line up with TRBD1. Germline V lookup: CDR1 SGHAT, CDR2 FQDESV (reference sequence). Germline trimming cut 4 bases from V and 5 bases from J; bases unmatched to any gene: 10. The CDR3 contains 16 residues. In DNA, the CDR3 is TGTGCCAGCAGCTGGGGGGACAGGGGAGTTTCAACTGAAGCTTTCTTT. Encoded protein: CASSWGDRGVSTEAFF. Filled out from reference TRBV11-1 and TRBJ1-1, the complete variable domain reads EAEVAQSPRYKITEKSQAVAFWCDPISGHATLYWYRQILGQGPELLVQFQDESVVDDSQLPKDRFSAERLKGVDSTLKIQPAELGDSAMYLCASSWGDRGVSTEAFFGQGTRLTVV.

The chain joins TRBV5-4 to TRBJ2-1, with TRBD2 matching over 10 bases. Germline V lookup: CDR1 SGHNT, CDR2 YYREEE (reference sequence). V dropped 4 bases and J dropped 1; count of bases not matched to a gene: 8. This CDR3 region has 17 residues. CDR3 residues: CASSPEPSGRSYNEQFF. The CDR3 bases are TGTGCCAGCAGCCCCGAGCCTAGCGGGAGATCCTACAATGAGCAGTTCTTC.

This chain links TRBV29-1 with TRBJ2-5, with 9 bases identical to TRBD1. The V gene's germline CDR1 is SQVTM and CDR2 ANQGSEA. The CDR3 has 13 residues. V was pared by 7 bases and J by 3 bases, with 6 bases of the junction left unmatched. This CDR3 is CSELQGAEETQYF. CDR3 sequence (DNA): TGCAGCGAACTACAGGGGGCAGAAGAGACCCAGTACTTC.

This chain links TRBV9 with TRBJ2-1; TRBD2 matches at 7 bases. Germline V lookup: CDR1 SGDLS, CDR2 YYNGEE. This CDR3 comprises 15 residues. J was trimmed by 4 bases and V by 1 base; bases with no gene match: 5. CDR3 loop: CASSVRLARYNEQFF. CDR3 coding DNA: TGTGCCAGCAGCGTAAGACTAGCCCGATACAATGAGCAGTTCTTC. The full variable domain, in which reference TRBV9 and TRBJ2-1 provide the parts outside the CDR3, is DSGVTQTPKHLITATGQRVTLRCSPRSGDLSVYWYQQSLDQGLQFLIQYYNGEERAKGNILERFSAQQFPDLHSELNLSSLELGDSALYFCASSVRLARYNEQFFGPGTRLTVL.

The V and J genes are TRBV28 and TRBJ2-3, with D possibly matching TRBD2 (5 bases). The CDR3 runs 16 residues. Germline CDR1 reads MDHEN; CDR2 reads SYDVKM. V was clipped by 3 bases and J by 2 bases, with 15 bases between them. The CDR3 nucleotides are TGTGCCAGCAGTTTGGGCTCGGGAAGCCTCACAGATACGCAGTATTTT. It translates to CASSLGSGSLTDTQYF.

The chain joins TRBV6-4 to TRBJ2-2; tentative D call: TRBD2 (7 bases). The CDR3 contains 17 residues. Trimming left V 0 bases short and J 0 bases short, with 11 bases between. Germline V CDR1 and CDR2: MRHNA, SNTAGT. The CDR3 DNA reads TGTGCCAGCAGTGACTCGGGGGAGGGGGCGAACACCGGGGAGCTGTTTTTT. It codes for CASSDSGEGANTGELFF.

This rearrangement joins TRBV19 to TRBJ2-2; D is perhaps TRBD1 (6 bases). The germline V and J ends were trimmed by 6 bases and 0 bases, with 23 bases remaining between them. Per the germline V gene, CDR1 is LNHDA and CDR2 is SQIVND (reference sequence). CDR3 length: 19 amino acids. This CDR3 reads CASSAGDPVVVSNTGELFF. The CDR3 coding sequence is TGTGCCAGTAGCGCAGGGGATCCGGTCGTAGTGTCGAACACCGGGGAGCTGTTTTTT.

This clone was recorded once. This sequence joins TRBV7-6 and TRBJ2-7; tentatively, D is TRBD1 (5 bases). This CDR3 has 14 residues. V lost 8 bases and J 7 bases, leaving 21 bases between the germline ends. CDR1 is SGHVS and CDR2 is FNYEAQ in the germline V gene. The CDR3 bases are TGTGCCAGCGGTAAAGGCCAGGGTCGGAGTGAGCAGTACTTC. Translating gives CASGKGQGRSEQYF.

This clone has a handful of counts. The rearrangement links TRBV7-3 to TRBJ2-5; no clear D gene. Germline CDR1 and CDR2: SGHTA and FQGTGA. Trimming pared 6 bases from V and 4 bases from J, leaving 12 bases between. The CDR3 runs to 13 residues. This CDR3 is CASSFGSGETQYF. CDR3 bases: TGTGCCAGCAGTTTTGGTTCGGGAGAGACCCAGTACTTC.

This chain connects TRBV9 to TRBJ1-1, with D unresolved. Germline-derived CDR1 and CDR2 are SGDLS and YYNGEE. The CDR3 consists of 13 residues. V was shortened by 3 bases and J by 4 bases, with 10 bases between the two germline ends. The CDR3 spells CASSAGVGTEAFF. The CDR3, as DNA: TGTGCCAGCAGCGCGGGTGTCGGCACTGAAGCTTTCTTT.

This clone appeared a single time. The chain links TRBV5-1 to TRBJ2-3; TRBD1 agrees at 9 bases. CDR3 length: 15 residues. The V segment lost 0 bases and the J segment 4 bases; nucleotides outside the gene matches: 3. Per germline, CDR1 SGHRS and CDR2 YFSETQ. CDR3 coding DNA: TGCGCCAGCAGCTTGGTGGGACAGGGTGCAGATACGCAGTATTTT. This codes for CASSLVGQGADTQYF.

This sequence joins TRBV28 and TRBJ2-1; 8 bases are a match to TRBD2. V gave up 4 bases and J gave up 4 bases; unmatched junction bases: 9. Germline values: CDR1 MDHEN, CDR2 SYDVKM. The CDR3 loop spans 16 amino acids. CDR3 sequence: CASSSPGTSTYNEQFF. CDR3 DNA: TGTGCCAGCAGTTCACCCGGGACTAGTACTTACAATGAGCAGTTCTTC.

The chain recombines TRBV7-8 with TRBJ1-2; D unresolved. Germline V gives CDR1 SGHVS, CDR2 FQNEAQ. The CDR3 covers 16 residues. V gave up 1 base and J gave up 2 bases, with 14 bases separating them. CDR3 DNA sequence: TGTGCCAGCAGCTTAGTTGGCCCGGGAGGGAACTATGGCTACACCTTC. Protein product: CASSLVGPGGNYGYTF.

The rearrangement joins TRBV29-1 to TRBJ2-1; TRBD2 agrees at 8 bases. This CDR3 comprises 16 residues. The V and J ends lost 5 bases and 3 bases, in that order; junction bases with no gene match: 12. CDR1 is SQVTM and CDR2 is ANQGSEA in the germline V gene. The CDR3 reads CSVHTSGQGFYNEQFF. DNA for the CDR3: TGCAGCGTTCATACTAGCGGACAAGGCTTCTACAATGAGCAGTTCTTC.

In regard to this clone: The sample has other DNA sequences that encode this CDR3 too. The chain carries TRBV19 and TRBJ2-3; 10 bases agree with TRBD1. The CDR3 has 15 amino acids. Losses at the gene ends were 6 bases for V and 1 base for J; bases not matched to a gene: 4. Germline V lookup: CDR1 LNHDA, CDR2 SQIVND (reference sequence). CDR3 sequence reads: CASRTGGAGTDTQYF. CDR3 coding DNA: TGTGCCAGTAGGACAGGGGGCGCGGGCACAGATACGCAGTATTTT.

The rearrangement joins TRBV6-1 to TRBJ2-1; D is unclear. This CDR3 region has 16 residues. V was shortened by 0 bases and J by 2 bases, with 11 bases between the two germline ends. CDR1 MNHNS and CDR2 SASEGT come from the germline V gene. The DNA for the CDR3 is TGTGCCAGCAGTGAAGCGCCTAGGATCGCCTACAATGAGCAGTTCTTC. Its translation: CASSEAPRIAYNEQFF.

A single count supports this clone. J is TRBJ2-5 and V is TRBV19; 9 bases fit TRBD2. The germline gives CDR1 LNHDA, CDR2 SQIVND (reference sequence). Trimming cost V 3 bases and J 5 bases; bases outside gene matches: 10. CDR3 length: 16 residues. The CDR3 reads CASSMRPAGGRETQYF. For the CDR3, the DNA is TGTGCCAGTAGTATGCGCCCAGCGGGAGGACGGGAGACCCAGTACTTC.

CDR3 amino acids: CASSIFRGMNTEAFF. As DNA, the CDR3 is TGTGCCAGTAGTATCTTTCGGGGGATGAACACTGAAGCTTTCTTT. The chain employs TRBV19 and TRBJ1-1; a weak D match, TRBD1 (5 bases). The germline gives CDR1 LNHDA, CDR2 SQIVND (reference sequence). V lost 3 bases, J lost 0 bases, and 11 bases lay in between. The CDR3 sequence is 15 residues long.

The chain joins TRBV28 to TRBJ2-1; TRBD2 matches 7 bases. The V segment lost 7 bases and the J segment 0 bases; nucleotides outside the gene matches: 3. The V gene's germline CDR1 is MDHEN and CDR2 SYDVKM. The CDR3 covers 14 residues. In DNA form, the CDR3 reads TGTGCCAGCAATCGCGGGAGCTCCTACAATGAGCAGTTCTTC. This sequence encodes CASNRGSSYNEQFF.

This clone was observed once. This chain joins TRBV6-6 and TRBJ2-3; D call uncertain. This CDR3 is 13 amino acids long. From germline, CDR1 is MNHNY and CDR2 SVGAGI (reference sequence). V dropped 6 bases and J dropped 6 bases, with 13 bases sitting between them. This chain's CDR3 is CASSRQVRDTQYF. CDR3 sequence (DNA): TGTGCCAGCAGCCGACAAGTAAGGGATACGCAGTATTTT.

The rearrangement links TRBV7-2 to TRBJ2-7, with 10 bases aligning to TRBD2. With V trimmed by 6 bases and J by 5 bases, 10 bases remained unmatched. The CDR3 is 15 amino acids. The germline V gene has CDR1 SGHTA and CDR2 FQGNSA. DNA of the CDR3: TGTGCCAGCAGTTTGAGCGGGAGGGCTTGGAACGAGCAGTACTTC. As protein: CASSLSGRAWNEQYF.

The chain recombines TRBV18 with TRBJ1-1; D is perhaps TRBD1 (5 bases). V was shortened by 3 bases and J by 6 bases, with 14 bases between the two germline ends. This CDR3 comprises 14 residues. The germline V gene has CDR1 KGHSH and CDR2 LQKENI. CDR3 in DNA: TGTGCCAGCTCACCTACCGCGGGGGATGCTGAAGCTTTCTTT. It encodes CASSPTAGDAEAFF.